The clone carrying this TCR beta chain was recorded many times. The data originate from a study of T cells in Graves' hyperthyroidism and ophthalmopathy. RNA transcripts served as the template for amplifying TCR beta CDR3 regions. An initial round of RT-PCR targeting the TCR CDR3 relied on the HTBI primer set. TCRdb used MiXCR to reprocess the multiplex PCR reads, holding one entry per CDR3 protein. This sample has hundreds of thousands of distinct CDR3 sequences; 14% to 15% occur once, and the top ten carry about 4%. This CDR3 is 15 amino acids long. V was trimmed by 6 bases and J by 1 base, leaving 15 bases between them. Germline assignment: CDR1 SNHLY and CDR2 FYNNEI.

V usage is TRBV2 and J usage is TRBJ1-2; D unresolved. Sample: blood. This TCR was sampled from a woman between 35 and 50 years old with Graves' ophthalmopathy. CDR3 in amino acids: CASRDELGYNYGYTF. The CDR3 region has the DNA TGTGCCAGCAGGGACGAACTCGGATATAACTATGGCTACACCTTC. The whole variable domain, remainder taken from reference TRBV2 and TRBJ1-2, is EPEVTQTPSHQVTQMGQEVILRCVPISNHLYFYWYRQILGQKVEFLVSFYNNEISEKSEIFDDQFSVERPDGSNFTLKIRSTKLEDSAMYFCASRDELGYNYGYTFGSGTRLTVV.